This T cell receptor beta chain was captured by sequencing in a study of cytomegalovirus exposure and HLA in healthy donors. Study at large: Drawn from HLA-typed donors, about 82 million unique TCRs were held in an early data release. Findings and limits, study-wide: An analysis done earlier found most TCR beta V segments productive about 87% or about 30% of the time. Reportedly, fewer N-insertions than the roughly 700-donor mean appeared in an Asian-associated ancestry cluster in a later analysis.

After removal of 8 bases from V and 7 bases from J, the junction contained 8 bases not matched to a gene. The germline V gene has CDR1 WSHSY and CDR2 SAAADI. The CDR3 consists of 13 residues. The PCR employed 60 Vbeta primers together with 13 Jbeta primers. Libraries were prepared by immunoSEQ multiplex PCR; TCRdb keeps only in-frame clonotypes and omits some of them. Of around 160,000 clones detected, roughly 85% appear once; the ten largest clones hold 11% to 15%. A remark on this clone: Its antigen is unknown. This sample includes further DNA sequences coding for the same CDR3.

This TCR derives from a man in his fifties in good health and CMV-seropositive. This chain links TRBV10-2 with TRBJ2-1; 7 positions match TRBD1. The sequencing input was PBMCs. The CDR3 here is CASGDSLGNEQFF. The CDR3 DNA is TGCGCCAGCGGGGACAGCTTAGGGAATGAGCAGTTCTTC.